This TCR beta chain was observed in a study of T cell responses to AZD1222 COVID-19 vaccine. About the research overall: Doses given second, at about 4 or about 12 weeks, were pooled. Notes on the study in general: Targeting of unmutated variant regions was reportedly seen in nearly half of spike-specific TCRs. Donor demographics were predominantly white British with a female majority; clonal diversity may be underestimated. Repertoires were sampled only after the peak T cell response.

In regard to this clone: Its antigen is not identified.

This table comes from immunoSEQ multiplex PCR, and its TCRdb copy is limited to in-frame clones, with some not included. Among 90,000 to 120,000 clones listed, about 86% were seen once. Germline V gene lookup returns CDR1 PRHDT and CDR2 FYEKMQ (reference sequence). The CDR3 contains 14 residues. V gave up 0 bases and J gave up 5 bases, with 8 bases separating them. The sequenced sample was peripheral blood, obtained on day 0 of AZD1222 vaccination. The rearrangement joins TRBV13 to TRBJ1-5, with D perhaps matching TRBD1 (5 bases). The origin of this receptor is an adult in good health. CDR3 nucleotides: TGTGCCAGCAGCTTAGGGGGGCGGGATCAGCCCCAGCATTTT. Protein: CASSLGGRDQPQHF.